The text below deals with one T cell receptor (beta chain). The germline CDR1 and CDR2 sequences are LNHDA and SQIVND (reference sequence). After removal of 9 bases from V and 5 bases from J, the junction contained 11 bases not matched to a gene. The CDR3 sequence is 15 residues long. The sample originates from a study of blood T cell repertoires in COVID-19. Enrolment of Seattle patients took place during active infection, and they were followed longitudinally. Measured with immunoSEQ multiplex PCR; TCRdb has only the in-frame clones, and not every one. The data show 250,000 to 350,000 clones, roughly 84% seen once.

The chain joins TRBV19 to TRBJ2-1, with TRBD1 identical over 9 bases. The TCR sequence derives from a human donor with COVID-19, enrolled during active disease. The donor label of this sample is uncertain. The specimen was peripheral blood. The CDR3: CASRFHRDRDNEQFF. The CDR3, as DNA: TGTGCCAGCCGATTCCACCGGGACAGGGACAATGAGCAGTTCTTC. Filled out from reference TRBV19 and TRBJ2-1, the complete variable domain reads DGGITQSPKYLFRKEGQNVTLSCEQNLNHDAMYWYRQDPGQGLRLIYYSQIVNDFQKGDIAEGYSVSREKKESFPLTVTSAQKNPTAFYLCASRFHRDRDNEQFFGPGTRLTVL.